Listed below are T cell receptor beta chains from one sample, sequenced in a study of CD8+CD57+ T cells in acquired aplastic anemia. One entry per CDR3 protein, called by TCRdb with MiXCR from the reads. The sample holds around 430,000 distinct CDR3 sequences, around 32% seen once. Sequenced sample: sorted CD4+, CD8+, or CD8+CD57+ T cells (not recorded which) from PBMCs. All receptors come from a human donor with aplastic anemia. Both conserved end residues are part of each CDR3. Part of the rows lack a size; the others show once, few, many or a class for expanded clones.

clone size,J gene,V gene,CDR3 protein
.,TRBJ1-5,TRBV6-5,CASSYSPGTGSNQPQHF
.,TRBJ2-7,TRBV25-1,CASSLFRSGLKRYEQYF
few,TRBJ2-7,TRBV9,CANSVVYAYEQYF
few,TRBJ1-1,TRBV30,CALRLRQARFEAFF
many,TRBJ1-2,TRBV6-5,CASSYSTGREYGYTF
many,TRBJ2-7,TRBV20-1,CSARDPSGRGEQYF
.,TRBJ2-2,TRBV29-1,CSVAYRGLFF
many,TRBJ1-3,TRBV25-1,CASGFSDTIYF
many,TRBJ1-2,TRBV2,CASSKETGTNYGYTF
.,TRBJ1-4,TRBV2,CASSQDRGPEKLFF
.,TRBJ1-5,TRBV28,CASSDRGFQPQHF
.,TRBJ2-5,TRBV18,CASSPGLAPETQYF
.,TRBJ1-4,TRBV6-1,CAGRDMSEKLFF
many,TRBJ1-2,TRBV20-1,CSARALRGYGYTF
.,TRBJ1-2,TRBV25-1,CASSTPGGAYGYTF
few,TRBJ1-5,TRBV19,CASRPGTIGNQPQHF
many,TRBJ2-1,TRBV7-9,CASSYRDNYNEQFF
.,TRBJ1-5,TRBV25-1,CASSIGQGGQHF
.,TRBJ1-5,TRBV29-1,CSVVVQGLSNQPQHF
few,TRBJ1-5,TRBV5-4,CASSLVAGRAGHQPQHF
.,TRBJ2-4,TRBV19,CASSIGGQGAKNIQYF
few,TRBJ1-6,TRBV7-9,CASSQDRGRRDPPLHF
many,TRBJ2-1,TRBV12-3/TRBV12-4,CASSLGGLPRNEQFF
.,TRBJ2-3,TRBV20-1,CSAIRGGPDTQYF
few,TRBJ2-7,TRBV5-5,CASSPTGQGNYEQYF
many,TRBJ2-2,TRBV19,CASSIGELNTGELFF
.,TRBJ1-5,TRBV10-1,CASMFHTAEQPQHF
.,TRBJ2-7,TRBV7-2,CASSRYREGDRDEQYF
.,TRBJ1-1,TRBV20-1,CSASRGGGNTEAFF
many,TRBJ2-5,TRBV25-1,CASSEYQRETQYF
once,TRBJ2-7,TRBV29-1,CSPEGSSYEQYF
many,TRBJ2-1,TRBV2,CASSSTGAYNEQFF
few,TRBJ2-5,TRBV5-6,CASSLTGSEETQYF
few,TRBJ2-2,TRBV24-1,CASSPGETGELFF
.,TRBJ2-7,TRBV7-3,CASRDHTGEQYF
.,TRBJ1-2,TRBV2,CASSVYEGTGNPPLYGYTF
many,TRBJ2-5,TRBV27,CASSLNAGRQQETQYF
.,TRBJ2-3,TRBV2,CASSPLGRGNTDTQYF
.,TRBJ2-5,TRBV9,CASSVVGAEGQETQYF